These T cell receptor beta chains were read from a single sample in a study of early T cells in non-severe SARS-CoV-2 infection. One entry per CDR3 protein, called by TCRdb with MiXCR from the 5' RACE reads. The table records some 34,000 distinct CDR3 sequences, 7.1% of them present only once. Sequenced here: whole blood, sampled at baseline. These receptors all stem from an adult who was a healthcare worker with PCR-confirmed SARS-CoV-2 infection or an uninfected control (not recorded which). Both conserved end residues are part of each CDR3. D genes are given only for firm matches. Rows give clone size only sometimes, using once, few, many, or a class for an expanded clone.

abundance,j_gene,v_gene,d_gene,CDR3aa,CDR3nt
many,TRBJ2-7,TRBV7-2,.,CASSLVGGESYEQYF,TGTGCCAGCAGCTTAGTCGGAGGAGAGTCCTACGAGCAGTACTTC
.,TRBJ2-2,TRBV4-3,.,CASSQAGSGELFF,TGCGCCAGCAGCCAAGCAGGATCTGGGGAGCTGTTTTTT
few,TRBJ1-1,TRBV20-1,.,CSARDPPGTPNTEAFF,TGCAGTGCTAGAGATCCCCCTGGGACACCGAACACTGAAGCTTTCTTT
many,TRBJ1-1,TRBV3-1,.,CASSRGTGGTEAFF,TGTGCCAGCAGCCGAGGGACCGGGGGCACTGAAGCTTTCTTT
few,TRBJ1-5,TRBV18,TRBD1,CASSLKSTGGSYQPQHF,TGTGCCAGCTCCCTCAAATCGACAGGGGGGTCTTACCAGCCCCAGCATTTT
.,TRBJ2-5,TRBV20-1,TRBD2,CSARGTSGSVETQYF,TGCAGTGCTAGGGGGACTAGCGGGAGTGTAGAGACCCAGTACTTC
many,TRBJ2-3,TRBV7-9,TRBD1,CASSDSKTGTGYTDTQYF,TGTGCCAGCAGCGACTCGAAGACCGGGACAGGATACACAGATACGCAGTATTTT
.,TRBJ2-2,TRBV29-1,.,CSVDLGQNTGELFF,TGCAGCGTAGACCTAGGACAGAACACCGGGGAGCTGTTTTTT
many,TRBJ2-3,TRBV25-1,.,CASSELGDGSSTDTQYF,TGTGCCAGCAGTGAATTGGGTGACGGGAGCAGCACAGATACGCAGTATTTT
.,TRBJ2-1,TRBV6-2/TRBV6-3,TRBD2,CASRLVTSGNNEQFF,TGTGCCAGCAGACTTGTAACTAGCGGGAACAATGAGCAGTTCTTC
many,TRBJ2-2,TRBV20-1,TRBD1,CSARGQVGGGELFF,TGCAGTGCTAGGGGACAGGTCGGAGGCGGGGAGCTGTTTTTT